This TCR beta chain was identified in a study of OX40 agonist ivuxolimab in advanced cancers. General study results and limits: Among the lowest peripheral clonal expansion occurred in 0.1-3.0 mg/kg partial responders. Still undetermined is the antigen specificity of the expanded peripheral T cells. Certain nonresponders additionally had low normalized T-cell clonal expansion.

V was shortened by 6 bases and J by 6 bases, with 20 bases between the two germline ends. Germline V gene lookup returns CDR1 MNHEY and CDR2 SVGAGI. The CDR3 runs 15 residues. Cycle 7 day 1, cycle 4 day 1, and baseline were the timepoints at which blood was sampled. Clones were sequenced by immunoSEQ multiplex PCR, and TCRdb holds only the in-frame ones, with some missing. The data contain about 82,000 clones, 90% to 95% of them singletons. About this clone: Its antigen is unidentified.

V is TRBV6-5 and J is TRBJ1-1; weak D call: TRBD1 (5 bases). The sequence derives from an adult with an advanced solid tumor such as melanoma, head and neck, liver or kidney cancer. The starting material was CD4+ or CD8+ T cells sorted from blood, obtained in a trial of the OX40 agonist ivuxolimab. CDR3: CASSPPGRGEAEAFF. CDR3 coding DNA: TGTGCCAGCAGCCCCCCGGGGCGGGGGGAGGCTGAAGCTTTCTTT.